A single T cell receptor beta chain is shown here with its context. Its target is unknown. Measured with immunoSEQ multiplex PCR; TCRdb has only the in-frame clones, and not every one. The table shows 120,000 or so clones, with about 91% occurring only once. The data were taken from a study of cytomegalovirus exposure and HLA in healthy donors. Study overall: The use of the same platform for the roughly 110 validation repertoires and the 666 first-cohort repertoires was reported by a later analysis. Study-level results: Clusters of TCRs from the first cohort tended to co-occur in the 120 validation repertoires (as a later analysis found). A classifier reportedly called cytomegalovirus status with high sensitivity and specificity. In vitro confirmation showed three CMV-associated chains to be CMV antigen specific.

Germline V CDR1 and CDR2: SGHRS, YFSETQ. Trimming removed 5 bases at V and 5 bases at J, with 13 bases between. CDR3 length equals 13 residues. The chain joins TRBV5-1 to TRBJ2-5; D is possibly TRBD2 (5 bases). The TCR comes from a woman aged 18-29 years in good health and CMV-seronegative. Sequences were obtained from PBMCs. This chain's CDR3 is CASRRTDLETQYF. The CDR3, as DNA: TGCGCCAGCAGGCGGACTGATCTGGAGACCCAGTACTTC.